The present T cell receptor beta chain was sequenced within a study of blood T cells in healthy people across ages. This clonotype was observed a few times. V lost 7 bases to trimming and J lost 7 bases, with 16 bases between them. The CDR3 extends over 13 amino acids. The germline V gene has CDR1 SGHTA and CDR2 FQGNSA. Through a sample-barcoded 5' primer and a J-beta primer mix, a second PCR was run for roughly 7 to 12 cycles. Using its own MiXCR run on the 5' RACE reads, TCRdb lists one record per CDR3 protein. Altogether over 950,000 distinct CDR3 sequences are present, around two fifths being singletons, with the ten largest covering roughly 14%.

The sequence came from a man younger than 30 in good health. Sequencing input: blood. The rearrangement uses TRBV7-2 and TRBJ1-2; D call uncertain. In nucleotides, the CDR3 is TGTGCCAGCACACTCGCTAGTTTAGGTGGCTACACCTTC. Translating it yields CASTLASLGGYTF.